Listed below are T cell receptor beta chains from one sample, sequenced in a study of blood T cell repertoires in COVID-19. Assay used: immunoSEQ multiplex PCR; TCRdb lists only in-frame clones, some missing. This table holds more than 200,000 clones, more than 70% found once. The sample was peripheral blood. The source of these receptors is a woman in her forties or fifties with acute or convalescent COVID-19. Both conserved end residues are part of each CDR3. The D gene is left open where the match is weak. Size is stated for part of the rows, as once, few or many counts, or as a class when the clone is expanded.

j_call d_call clone_size v_call cdr3_aa cdr3_nt
TRBJ2-1 - once TRBV2 CASYYRSYNEQFF TGTGCCAGCTATTATCGCTCCTACAATGAGCAGTTCTTC
TRBJ1-2 - - TRBV5-4 CASSLEGEIYGYTF TGTGCCAGCAGCTTGGAAGGGGAAATCTATGGCTACACCTTC
TRBJ2-7 TRBD2 - TRBV15 CATSRRSGRAYEQYF TGTGCCACCAGCAGGAGGAGCGGGAGGGCCTACGAGCAGTACTTC
TRBJ1-4 TRBD1 - TRBV5-1 CASSADRGNEKLFF TGCGCCAGCAGCGCGGACAGGGGTAATGAAAAACTGTTTTTT
TRBJ2-7 TRBD1 - TRBV29-1 CSVPGGGDEQYF TGCAGCGTTCCAGGGGGCGGGGACGAGCAGTACTTC
TRBJ1-5 TRBD1 - TRBV19 CASSGRQGANQPQHF TGTGCCAGTAGCGGGCGGCAGGGGGCGAATCAGCCCCAGCATTTT
TRBJ2-1 TRBD2 - TRBV14 CASSQGVAGVPYNEQFF TGTGCCAGCAGCCAAGGGGTAGCGGGAGTCCCCTACAATGAGCAGTTCTTC
TRBJ2-1 TRBD1 - TRBV2 CASKQGQWNEQFF TGTGCCAGTAAACAGGGGCAGTGGAATGAGCAGTTCTTC
TRBJ1-1 - - TRBV6-5 CASSSATESRTEAFF TGTGCCAGCAGTTCCGCGACTGAGAGTCGCACTGAAGCTTTCTTT
TRBJ1-2 - - TRBV27 CASSFGYSGREGGGYTF TGTGCCAGCAGTTTTGGGTATTCGGGCAGGGAAGGTGGGGGCTACACCTTC
TRBJ2-1 TRBD2 - TRBV14 CASSGGLAGWASYNEQFF TGTGCCAGCAGTGGGGGACTAGCGGGATGGGCCTCCTACAATGAGCAGTTCTTC
TRBJ1-1 - few TRBV18 CASSREGGNTEAFF TGTGCCAGCTCACGGGAAGGGGGGAACACTGAAGCTTTCTTT
TRBJ2-1 - - TRBV14 CASSPAKDSSSYNEQFF TGTGCCAGCAGCCCCGCGAAGGACTCAAGCTCCTACAATGAGCAGTTCTTC